These 9 T cell receptor beta chains were sequenced from one sample in a study of regulatory T cells in long-lasting Graves disease. Library construction for TCR beta used iRepertoire HTBI primers and Arm-PCR of CDR3 regions. TCRdb itself ran the multiplex PCR reads through MiXCR, one entry per CDR3 protein. The sample includes a few hundred thousand distinct CDR3 sequences, about 11% seen only once; the top ten take approximately 20%. Sample time point: newly diagnosed GD, antithyroid drugs for less than 3 months. The TCR library was prepared using RNA isolated from PBMCs. The same specimen was also included in a second study, on T cells in Graves' hyperthyroidism and ophthalmopathy.

Sequenced here: peripheral blood mononuclear cells (PBMCs), sampled at new diagnosis, from a patient treated with antithyroid drugs. Receptors were obtained from a woman between 18 and 30 years old with Graves disease.

On this clonotype itself: A much larger clonotype is one base distant, so this may be a read error. V is TRBV30 and J is TRBJ2-5; the D call may be TRBD1 or TRBD2 (6 bases each). The DNA end favors TRBJ2-7, so the J call may be wrong. The germline V gene encodes CDR1 GTSNPN and CDR2 SVGIG (reference sequence). This CDR3 is built from 13 residues. The CDR3 DNA reads TGTGCGTATATGGGGGGCAACTCCTACGAGCAGTACTTC. Translation gives CAYMGGNSYEQYF.

CDR3 sequence reads: CSARGVDGYTF. In DNA form, the CDR3 reads TGCAGTGCTAGGGGAGTGGATGGCTACACCTTC. This rearrangement joins TRBV20-1 to TRBJ1-2; D is unresolved. Germline CDR1 is DFQATT and CDR2 is SNEGSKA (reference sequence). There are 11 residues in the CDR3. Trimming removed 3 bases from V and 6 bases from J, with 8 bases in between.

In its sample, this clonotype was seen a few times. Here the CDR3 reads CASSPRDTHNEQFF. The DNA for the CDR3 is TGTGCCAGCAGCCCGCGGGACACCCACAATGAGCAGTTCTTC. This chain connects TRBV11-3 to TRBJ2-1; D is perhaps TRBD1 or TRBD2 (6 bases each). The CDR3 sequence is 14 residues long. V was shortened by 5 bases and J by 5 bases, with 13 bases between the two germline ends. Per germline, CDR1 SGHNT and CDR2 YENEEA.

This clonotype was picked up many times. J is TRBJ1-5 and V is TRBV6-8, with TRBD1 matching over 9 bases. Germline lookup yields CDR1 MNHGY and CDR2 SAAAGT. Germline trimming cut 0 bases from V and 5 bases from J; bases unmatched to any gene: 26. The CDR3 is made up of 23 amino acids. In nucleotides, the CDR3 is TGTGCCAGCAGTTACTCCGCCGTTCTTGGTATGGGACAGGGTTTTCAAACTTATCAGCCCCAGCATTTT. This codes for CASSYSAVLGMGQGFQTYQPQHF.

The chain recombines TRBV6-9 with TRBJ2-1; D ambiguous. V lost 2 bases and J 7 bases, leaving 6 bases between the germline ends. Per the germline V gene, CDR1 is MNHGY and CDR2 is SVAAGI. This CDR3 has 12 residues. CDR3 sequence (DNA): TGTGCCAGCAGTTATACAGAAAATGAGCAGTTCTTC. Translating it yields CASSYTENEQFF.

This clonotype was detected ten times or more. The chain employs TRBV7-9 and TRBJ2-7, with D tentatively TRBD2 (7 bases). This CDR3 has 15 amino acids. Trimming removed 5 bases at V and 6 bases at J, with 20 bases between. CDR1 is SEHNR, CDR2 FQNEAQ, per germline (reference sequence). The CDR3 region has the DNA TGTGCCAGCAGCCCCCCGCGGGGGCAGGGTGCCGAGCAGTACTTC. It codes for CASSPPRGQGAEQYF.

There are many counts of this clonotype. The chain has TRBV28 and TRBJ2-5, with TRBD2 matching 8 bases. Germline V gives CDR1 MDHEN, CDR2 SYDVKM. Unmatched junction bases numbered 0, after V lost 4 bases and J lost 5 bases. This CDR3 has 12 residues. DNA of the CDR3: TGTGCCAGCAGTTCGGGGGGGGAGACCCAGTACTTC. It specifies CASSSGGETQYF.

This clonotype was recorded many times. The genes are TRBV28 and TRBJ2-3; TRBD1 might be the D (6 bases). Trimming took 3 bases from V and 2 from J, leaving 27 bases between them. The CDR3 has 20 residues. Germline lookup yields CDR1 MDHEN and CDR2 SYDVKM. CDR3 loop: CASSLPLGGPLGSYTDTQYF. CDR3 nucleotides: TGTGCCAGCAGTTTGCCTCTAGGGGGACCTCTCGGATCGTACACAGATACGCAGTATTTT.

This clonotype has ten or more counts. The rearrangement joins TRBV24-1 to TRBJ2-1, with D possibly called TRBD1 or TRBD2 (5 bases each). V lost 3 bases to trimming and J lost 1 base, with 12 bases between them. Germline values: CDR1 KGHDR, CDR2 SFDVKD. There are 16 residues in the CDR3. The CDR3 DNA reads as TGTGCCACCAGTGATCCCCGGGGCTTTTCCTACAATGAGCAGTTCTTC. Protein: CATSDPRGFSYNEQFF.